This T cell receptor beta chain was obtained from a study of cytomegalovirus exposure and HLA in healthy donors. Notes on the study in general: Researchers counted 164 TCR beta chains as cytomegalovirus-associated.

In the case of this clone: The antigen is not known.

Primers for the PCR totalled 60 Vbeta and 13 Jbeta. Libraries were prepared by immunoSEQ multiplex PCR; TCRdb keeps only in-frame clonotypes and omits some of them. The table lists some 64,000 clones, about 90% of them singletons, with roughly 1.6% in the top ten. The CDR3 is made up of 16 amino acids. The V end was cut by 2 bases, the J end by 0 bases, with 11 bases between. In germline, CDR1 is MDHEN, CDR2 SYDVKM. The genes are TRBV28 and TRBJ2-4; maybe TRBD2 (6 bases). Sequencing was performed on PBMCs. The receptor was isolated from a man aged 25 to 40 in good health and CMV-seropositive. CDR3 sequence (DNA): TGTGCCAGCAGTTTAATAACTAGCCGAGCCAAAAACATTCAGTACTTC. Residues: CASSLITSRAKNIQYF.